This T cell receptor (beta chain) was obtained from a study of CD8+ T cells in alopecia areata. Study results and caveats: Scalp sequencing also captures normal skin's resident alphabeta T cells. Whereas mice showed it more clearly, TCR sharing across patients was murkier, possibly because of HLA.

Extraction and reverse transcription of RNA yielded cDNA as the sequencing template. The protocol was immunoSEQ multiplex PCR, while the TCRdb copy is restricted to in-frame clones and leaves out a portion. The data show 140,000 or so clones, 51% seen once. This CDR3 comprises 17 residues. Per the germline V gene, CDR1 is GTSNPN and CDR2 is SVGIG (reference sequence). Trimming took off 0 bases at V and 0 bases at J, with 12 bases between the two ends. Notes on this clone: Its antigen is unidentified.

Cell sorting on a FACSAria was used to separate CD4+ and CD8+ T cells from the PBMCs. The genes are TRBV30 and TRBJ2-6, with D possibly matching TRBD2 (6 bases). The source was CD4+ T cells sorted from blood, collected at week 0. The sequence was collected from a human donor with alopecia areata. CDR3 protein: CAWSVAGLSSGANVLTF. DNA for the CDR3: TGTGCCTGGAGTGTGGCGGGGTTAAGCTCTGGGGCCAACGTCCTGACTTTC.